Presented here are 25 T cell receptor beta chains from one specimen sequenced in a study of tumor and adjacent non-tumor tissue in lung cancer. The template was RNA from unsorted bulk tissue. TCRbeta libraries were built with three rounds of nested PCR, modified from ARM-PCR. TCRdb reprocessed the multiplex PCR reads with MiXCR, giving one entry per CDR3 protein. Among 65,000 to 95,000 distinct CDR3 sequences listed, 65% to 90% were seen once. What was sequenced was lung tumor tissue. The receptors were gathered from a woman aged 50 to 65 with non-small cell lung cancer.

This clonotype was found a few times. Mismatch with germline at one junction end may stem from a read error. The chain is built from TRBV6-5 and TRBJ1-6; 7 bases align to TRBD1. The CDR3 has 14 residues. Germline CDR1 reads MNHEY; CDR2 reads SVGAGI. CDR3: CASRLQGTNSPLHF. For the CDR3, the DNA is TGTGCCAGCAGATTACAGGGGACCAATTCACCTCTCCACTTT.

This clonotype has a single count. The chain links TRBV4-1 to TRBJ2-1; 8 nucleotides agree with TRBD2. The V gene end was trimmed by 7 bases and the J gene end by 6 bases; junction bases not matched to a gene: 8. From germline, CDR1 is MGHRA and CDR2 YSYEKL. The CDR3 sequence is 14 residues long. CDR3 amino acids: CASKGPGGTNEQFF. CDR3 DNA: TGCGCCAGCAAGGGACCGGGAGGGACCAATGAGCAGTTCTTC.

A remark on this clonotype: A read error may explain this, as a much larger clone is one base away. The chain couples TRBV28 to TRBJ1-1; tentatively, D is TRBD1 (5 bases). Per the germline V gene, CDR1 is MDHEN and CDR2 is SYDVKM. This CDR3 spans 13 amino acids. The CDR3 DNA is TGTGTCAGCCACAGCACCGGGGCGGGGGAAGCTTTCTTT. Its translation: CVSHSTGAGEAFF.

The chain employs TRBV6-5 and TRBJ2-1; TRBD2 is a possible D gene (6 bases). Trimming removed 5 bases at V and 5 bases at J, with 19 bases between. Looked up from germline, CDR1 is MNHEY and CDR2 is SVGAGI. The CDR3 has 16 residues. CDR3 in DNA: TGTGCCAGCAGTCACGCCCGACTAGAGAATAACAATGAGCAGTTCTTC. Protein: CASSHARLENNNEQFF.

This clonotype showed up just a few times. CDR3 nucleotide sequence: TGTGCCAGCAGCCCAGAGGTTAACTATGGCTACACCTTC. Amino acid sequence: CASSPEVNYGYTF. V gene TRBV7-3 combines with J gene TRBJ1-2; D unresolved. The CDR3 totals 13 residues. Germline V lookup: CDR1 SGHTA, CDR2 FQGTGA. V dropped 5 bases and J dropped 1 base, with 8 bases sitting between them.

The rearrangement links TRBV11-2 to TRBJ2-1; D call uncertain. Germline V gene lookup returns CDR1 SGHAT and CDR2 FQNNGV. V was cut by 7 bases and J by 8 bases, with 12 bases left in between. The CDR3 is made up of 12 amino acids. The CDR3 DNA sequence: TGTGCCAGCAATCCCTTCGGATATGAGCAGTTCTTC. Amino acid sequence: CASNPFGYEQFF.

On this clonotype: Here the CDR3 omits its conserved ending phenylalanine or tryptophan, so a read error is the likely source. This chain links TRBV5-4 with TRBJ1-1; no definite D call. This CDR3 comprises 13 residues. Trimming left V 1 base short and J 1 base short, with 5 bases between. CDR1 is SGHNT, CDR2 YYREEE, per germline (reference sequence). The CDR3 protein is CASSLIGNTEAFY. DNA for the CDR3: TGTGCCAGCAGCTTGATTGGGAACACTGAAGCTTTCTAT.

The chain links TRBV29-1 to TRBJ2-1, with 15 bases fitting TRBD2. Trimming took 5 bases from V and 13 from J; bases not matched to a gene: 15. There are 16 residues in the CDR3. The germline gives CDR1 SQVTM, CDR2 ANQGSEA. CDR3 nucleotides: TGCAGCGTTACAAGTCCGGGACTAGCGGGAGGCGGTAACCAGTTCTTC. Translating gives CSVTSPGLAGGGNQFF.

This clonotype turned up a few times. Sequence at one end of the junction differs from germline and may be a read error. The chain employs TRBV4-1 and TRBJ1-2; D not resolved. Germline V CDR1 and CDR2: MGHRA, YSYEKL. The CDR3 length is 18 residues. The CDR3 loop reads CTSSQDEVESYPNYGYTF. CDR3 DNA sequence: TGCACCAGCAGCCAAGATGAGGTTGAGTCCTATCCTAACTATGGCTACACCTTC.

Details on this clonotype: The junction differs from germline at one of its ends, possibly a read error. CDR3 nucleotides: TGTGCCAGGAGCTTATCTACGAGTCCCTCCTACGAGCAGCACTTC. Translated, it gives CARSLSTSPSYEQHF. V and J are TRBV11-2 and TRBJ2-7; D is unresolved. The CDR3 has 15 residues. Germline loops: CDR1 SGHAT, CDR2 FQNNGV.

As for this clonotype: The junction does not match germline at one end; this may be a read error. This chain uses TRBV10-2 with TRBJ2-7; D uncertain. This CDR3 contains 12 residues. The germline V gene encodes CDR1 WSHSY and CDR2 SAAADI. The CDR3 bases are TGCGCCAGTAGTGGGGAAGGTTACGAGCAGTACTTC. It yields the protein CASSGEGYEQYF.

A remark on this clonotype: Sequence at one end of the junction differs from germline and may be a read error. CDR3 in amino acids: CASSGPQTGNNSPFHF. The CDR3 coding sequence is TGTGCCAGCAGCGGTCCTCAGACAGGCAATAATTCACCCTTCCACTTT. V usage is TRBV28 and J usage is TRBJ1-6; a possible D gene is TRBD1 (6 bases). This CDR3 contains 16 residues. Germline CDR1 and CDR2: MDHEN and SYDVKM.

Notes on this clonotype: Relative to the germline gene, one junction end is altered; a read error may explain this. This chain connects TRBV11-1 to TRBJ2-3; 7 nucleotides line up with TRBD1. This CDR3 comprises 14 residues. In germline, CDR1 is SGHAT, CDR2 FQDESV (reference sequence). CDR3 in amino acids: CVSNIATGADMQYF. CDR3 nucleotide sequence: TGTGTCAGCAACATAGCTACAGGGGCTGATATGCAGTATTTT.

The chain carries TRBV28 and TRBJ2-7; D is tentatively TRBD1 or TRBD2 (5 bases each). V was pared by 10 bases and J by 4 bases, with 23 bases between. In germline, CDR1 is MDHEN, CDR2 SYDVKM. The CDR3 covers 15 residues. This CDR3 reads CATLKPGHGEYEQYF. As DNA, the CDR3 is TGTGCCACCCTGAAACCGGGGCATGGGGAGTACGAGCAGTACTTC.

V usage is TRBV29-1 and J usage is TRBJ1-1, with TRBD1 matching over 7 bases. The trim removed 6 bases at V and 3 bases at J, leaving 7 bases unmatched. Germline loops: CDR1 SQVTM, CDR2 ANQGSEA. The CDR3 is made up of 13 amino acids. DNA of the CDR3: TGCAGCGTCTTCAGGGGGTGGGACACTGAAGCTTTCTTT. Its translation is CSVFRGWDTEAFF. The whole variable domain, filled in from reference TRBV29-1 and TRBJ1-1, reads SAVISQKPSRDICQRGTSLTIQCQVDSQVTMMFWYRQQPGQSLTLIATANQGSEATYESGFVIDKFPISRPNLTFSTLTVSNMSPEDSSIYLCSVFRGWDTEAFFGQGTRLTVV.

The chain combines TRBV20-1 with TRBJ2-5, with 8 nucleotides matching TRBD2. The CDR3 covers 12 residues. Losses at the gene ends were 3 bases for V and 10 bases for J; bases not matched to a gene: 7. Germline V gives CDR1 DFQATT, CDR2 SNEGSKA (reference sequence). The CDR3 DNA follows: TGCAGTGCTAGGACTAGCGCAGGGATCCAGTACTTC. Its translation is CSARTSAGIQYF.

Remarks on this clonotype: The junction does not match germline at one end; this may be a read error. This chain connects TRBV6-1 to TRBJ2-3; D is perhaps TRBD1 (5 bases). Germline CDR1 is MNHNS and CDR2 is SASEGT. This CDR3 is built from 15 residues. The CDR3 DNA follows: TGTGCCAGCAATGAATGGGGCTTGCTTCCAGATACGCAGTATTTT. Translated: CASNEWGLLPDTQYF.

J is TRBJ2-3 and V is TRBV12-3 or TRBV12-4; the match to TRBD2 covers 7 bases. This CDR3 has 16 residues. V shed 1 base and J 2 bases; nucleotides not matched to a gene: 6. This CDR3 is CASSLEWAGATDTQYF. Here the CDR3 DNA reads TGTGCCAGCAGTTTAGAATGGGCGGGAGCCACAGATACGCAGTATTTT.

Comments on this clonotype: Since no conserved phenylalanine or tryptophan closes the CDR3, a read error is the likely cause. The chain joins TRBV29-1 to TRBJ1-3; D call uncertain. Germline lookup yields CDR1 SQVTM and CDR2 ANQGSEA. This CDR3 spans 13 amino acids. The CDR3 region is CSVWTDYGNTIYY. In nucleotides, the CDR3 is TGCAGCGTTTGGACGGACTATGGAAATACCATATATTAT.

In its sample, this clonotype was seen many times. The rearrangement links TRBV7-9 to TRBJ1-2; TRBD1 agrees at 7 bases. Germline assignment: CDR1 SEHNR and CDR2 FQNEAQ (reference sequence). V trimming: 5 bases; J trimming: 7 bases; junction bases outside the gene matches: 10. This CDR3 comprises 14 residues. As DNA, the CDR3 is TGTGCCAGCAGCCTGGGACAGTCCAGCCTTGGCTACACCTTC. Its protein product is CASSLGQSSLGYTF.

As for this clonotype: A read error is possible here, since a much larger clone lies one base away. CDR3 nucleotide sequence: TGCAGTGCTGCTCGCGGACTAACGGGAGGGCCCTACAATGAGCAGTTCTTC. This gives the protein CSAARGLTGGPYNEQFF. The rearrangement uses TRBV20-1 and TRBJ2-1; 8 bases line up with TRBD2. Germline CDR1 reads DFQATT; CDR2 reads SNEGSKA (reference sequence). The CDR3 loop spans 17 amino acids. V lost 5 bases, J lost 2 bases, and 14 bases stayed unmatched.

The V gene is TRBV29-1, the J gene TRBJ1-1; 7 bases match TRBD1. This CDR3 spans 12 amino acids. After removal of 7 bases from V and 7 bases from J, the junction contained 9 bases not matched to a gene. Per germline, CDR1 SQVTM and CDR2 ANQGSEA. CDR3 DNA sequence: TGCAGCGCGGGACAGAGTGCAAGTGAAGCTTTCTTT. Protein: CSAGQSASEAFF.

This chain joins TRBV6-7 and TRBJ1-4; weak D call: TRBD1 (6 bases). TRBV6-7 belongs to the ORF category, with a function that is uncertain. The CDR3 length is 16 residues. The V gene lost 4 bases and the J gene lost 6 bases, with 18 bases spanning the gap. The CDR3 coding sequence is TGTGCCAGCAGTTCCGGGGGCCGACCTACTTATGAAAAACTGTTTTTT. Its protein product is CASSSGGRPTYEKLFF.

This clonotype was detected ten times or more. The J gene is TRBJ1-5, the V gene TRBV27; D gene uncertain. The CDR3 has 13 amino acids. V lost 3 bases to trimming and J lost 7 bases, with 10 bases between them. Germline CDR1 is MNHEY and CDR2 is SMNVEV (reference sequence). The CDR3 is CASSFRVGQPQHF. In DNA, the CDR3 is TGTGCCAGCAGTTTTCGGGTCGGACAGCCCCAGCATTTT.

The chain is built from TRBV7-8 and TRBJ2-1; D is possibly TRBD1 or TRBD2 (5 bases each). Germline values: CDR1 SGHVS, CDR2 FQNEAQ. The CDR3 consists of 14 residues. V lost 1 base and J lost 8, with 12 bases in between. The CDR3 region is CASSLGGKGDEQFF. The CDR3 DNA reads as TGTGCCAGCAGCTTAGGGGGCAAGGGAGATGAGCAGTTCTTC.